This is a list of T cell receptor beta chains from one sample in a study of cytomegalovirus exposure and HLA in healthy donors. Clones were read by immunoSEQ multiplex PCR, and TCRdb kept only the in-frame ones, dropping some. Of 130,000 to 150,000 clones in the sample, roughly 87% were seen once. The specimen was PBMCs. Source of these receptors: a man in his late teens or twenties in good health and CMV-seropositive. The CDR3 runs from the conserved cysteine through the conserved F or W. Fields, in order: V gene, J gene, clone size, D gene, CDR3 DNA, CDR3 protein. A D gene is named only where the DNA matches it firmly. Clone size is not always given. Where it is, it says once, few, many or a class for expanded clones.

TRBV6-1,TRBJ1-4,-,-,TGTGCCAGCAGTGGGGGACAAACCGGTAGGGGTGAAAAACTGTTTTTT,CASSGGQTGRGEKLFF
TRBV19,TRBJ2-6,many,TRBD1,TGTGCCAGTAGTGGACAGGCCTACTCTGGGGCCAACGTCCTGACTTTC,CASSGQAYSGANVLTF
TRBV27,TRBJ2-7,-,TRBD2,TGTGCCAGTGGCGGGGGCTCCTACGAGCAGTACTTC,CASGGGSYEQYF
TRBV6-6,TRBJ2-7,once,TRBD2,TGTGCCAGCACAGCGGGGGCTTGGTACGAGCAGTACTTC,CASTAGAWYEQYF
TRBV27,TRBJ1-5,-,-,TGTGCCAGCAGTTTGGGCAGAACCAATCAGCCCCAGCATTTT,CASSLGRTNQPQHF
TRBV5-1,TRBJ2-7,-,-,TGCGCCAGCAGCTTGGACCCTTCCAGTTCGGGGTTCTACGAGCAGTACTTC,CASSLDPSSSGFYEQYF
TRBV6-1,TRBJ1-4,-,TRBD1,TGTGCCAGCAGTGTATCAGGGGGCTGGGGTAATGAAAAACTGTTTTTT,CASSVSGGWGNEKLFF
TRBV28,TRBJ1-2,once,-,TGTGCCAGCAGTCTTCCTGGGGGGAGTTCGGGTTTCAGCTACACCTTC,CASSLPGGSSGFSYTF
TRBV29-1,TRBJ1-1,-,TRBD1,TGCAGCGTCCGGGACAGAACAAACACTGAAGCTTTCTTT,CSVRDRTNTEAFF
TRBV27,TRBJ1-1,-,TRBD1,TGTGCCAGCAGTTTAGCGGGACAGGGGTCGAACACTGAAGCTTTCTTT,CASSLAGQGSNTEAFF
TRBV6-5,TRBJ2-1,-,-,TGTGCCACCGCGAGGGGGGGGTTGCCCTACAATGAGCAGTTCTTC,CATARGGLPYNEQFF
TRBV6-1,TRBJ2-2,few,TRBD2,TGTGCCAGCAGTGAAGCGCGGGGGGCCGGCACCGGGGAGCTGTTTTTT,CASSEARGAGTGELFF
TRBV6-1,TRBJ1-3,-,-,TGTGCCAGCAGGCTTTCTCCGAGGGGAAACACCATATATTTT,CASRLSPRGNTIYF
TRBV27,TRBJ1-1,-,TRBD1,TGTGCCAGCAGTAGGGACAGGCCGAACACTGAAGCTTTCTTT,CASSRDRPNTEAFF
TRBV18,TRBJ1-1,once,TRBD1,TGTGCCAGCTCGGGACAGGAGGGCACTGAAGCTTTCTTT,CASSGQEGTEAFF
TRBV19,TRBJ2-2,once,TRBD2,TGTGCCAGTAGGAAAGCGGGGGCCACCGGGGAGCTGTTTTTT,CASRKAGATGELFF
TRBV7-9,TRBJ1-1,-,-,TGTGCCAGCCGACTGACGGTGAGTGAAGCTTTCTTT,CASRLTVSEAFF
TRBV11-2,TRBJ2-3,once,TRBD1,TGTGCCAGCAGCATTAATGGGGGACAGGGACGAGGCACAGATACGCAGTATTTT,CASSINGGQGRGTDTQYF
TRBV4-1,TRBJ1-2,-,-,TGCGCCAGCAGCCCCTCGAAGACAGGAACCTTTAACTATGGCTACACCTTC,CASSPSKTGTFNYGYTF
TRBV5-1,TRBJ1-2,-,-,TGCGCCAGCAGCTTGGGTTCCGGGAACTATGGCTACACCTTC,CASSLGSGNYGYTF
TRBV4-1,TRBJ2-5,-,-,TGCGCCAGCAGCCAAGTGAGACAGTCGACCCAGTACTTC,CASSQVRQSTQYF
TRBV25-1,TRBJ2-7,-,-,TGTGCCAGCAGTGAAACGAGCTCCTACGAGCAGTACTTC,CASSETSSYEQYF
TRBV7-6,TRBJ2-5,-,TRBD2,TGTGCCAGCAGCTTCAGCGGGGCCCAAGAGACCCAGTACTTC,CASSFSGAQETQYF